These 11 T cell receptor beta chains were all obtained from the same sample, sequenced in a study of PD-L1 blockade in urothelial cancer. TCRdb's copy holds only in-frame clones and misses some; the assay was immunoSEQ multiplex PCR. The sample consists of around 80,000 clones, around 90% of them appearing once. Time point in this sample: peripheral blood 6 weeks after treatment start. The sequencing used PBMCs, collected around atezolizumab (anti-PD-L1) treatment. The receptor set was obtained from an elderly woman with urothelial cancer.

This clone was seen just once. The J gene is TRBJ2-2, the V gene TRBV11-1, with a possible D match to TRBD2 (6 bases). Germline V lookup: CDR1 SGHAT, CDR2 FQDESV (reference sequence). The CDR3 is made up of 13 amino acids. The V end was cut by 2 bases, the J end by 5 bases, with 6 bases between. The CDR3 protein is CASSLLATGELFF. The CDR3 DNA follows: TGTGCCAGCAGCTTACTAGCGACCGGGGAGCTGTTTTTT.

The chain links TRBV7-9 to TRBJ1-3, with 7 bases lining up with TRBD1. Germline loops: CDR1 SEHNR, CDR2 FQNEAQ (reference sequence). The CDR3 extends over 16 amino acids. V was clipped by 4 bases and J by 3 bases; unmatched bases: 9. This CDR3 is CASSSAGGPVGNTIYF. The DNA for the CDR3 is TGTGCCAGCAGCTCCGCAGGGGGGCCGGTTGGAAACACCATATATTTT.

To note about this clone: Other DNA sequences of this sample code for an identical CDR3. The chain recombines TRBV29-1 with TRBJ2-5; 7 bases agree with TRBD2. The CDR3 has 12 residues. Germline V lookup: CDR1 SQVTM, CDR2 ANQGSEA. The V and J ends lost 6 bases and 2 bases, in that order; junction bases with no gene match: 3. The CDR3 DNA is TGCAGCGTCCTAGCGGCGCAAGAGACCCAGTACTTC. Translating it yields CSVLAAQETQYF. Variable domain in full (rest from reference TRBV29-1 and TRBJ2-5): SAVISQKPSRDICQRGTSLTIQCQVDSQVTMMFWYRQQPGQSLTLIATANQGSEATYESGFVIDKFPISRPNLTFSTLTVSNMSPEDSSIYLCSVLAAQETQYFGPGTRLLVL.

The J gene is TRBJ1-2, the V gene TRBV2; weak D call: TRBD1 (5 bases). Trimming pared 1 base from V and 6 bases from J, leaving 12 bases between. Germline V CDR1 and CDR2: SNHLY, FYNNEI. This CDR3 comprises 14 residues. The CDR3 bases are TGTGCCAGCAGTGAAGAGCAGTTGGGGCATGGCTACACCTTC. This gives the protein CASSEEQLGHGYTF.

In its sample, this clone was seen a few times. V and J are TRBV2 and TRBJ2-1; 7 bases are a match to TRBD1. The CDR3 has 13 amino acids. J gave up 13 bases and V 6 bases, and 12 bases lay outside the gene matches. The germline CDR1 and CDR2 sequences are SNHLY and FYNNEI. DNA of the CDR3: TGTGCCAGCAGCTCCTTGAGGGGGCCGTTCCAGTTCTTC. The encoded protein is CASSSLRGPFQFF.

This chain joins TRBV10-3 and TRBJ1-2; a possible D gene is TRBD1 (6 bases). Germline-derived CDR1 and CDR2 are ENHRY and SYGVKD. V was pared by 11 bases and J by 2 bases, with 21 bases between. The CDR3 runs 15 residues. CDR3 sequence: CAAKPGTQDNYGYTF. The CDR3 DNA follows: TGTGCCGCAAAACCCGGGACACAAGACAACTATGGCTACACCTTC.

The gene calls are TRBV28 and TRBJ2-7; perhaps TRBD1 as D (6 bases). Looked up from germline, CDR1 is MDHEN and CDR2 is SYDVKM. V was shortened by 5 bases and J by 7 bases, with 12 bases between the two germline ends. CDR3 length: 12 residues. The CDR3 protein is CASSEGDIEQYF. The CDR3 coding sequence is TGTGCCAGCAGTGAGGGGGACATAGAGCAGTACTTC.

V gene TRBV18 combines with J gene TRBJ2-5; D is possibly TRBD2 (6 bases). Germline V lookup: CDR1 KGHSH, CDR2 LQKENI. The CDR3 is made up of 14 amino acids. Deletions cut 1 base from V and 5 bases from J, with 11 bases between. CDR3 region: CASSPRPGGETQYF. CDR3 sequence (DNA): TGTGCCAGCTCACCACGGCCAGGAGGGGAGACCCAGTACTTC.

The CDR3 sequence is CASSSGGGTSYEQYF. The CDR3 DNA follows: TGTGCCAGCAGTTCTGGGGGAGGGACCTCCTACGAGCAGTACTTC. V and J are TRBV28 and TRBJ2-7, with 7 positions matching TRBD2. CDR3 length equals 15 residues. The germline V gene has CDR1 MDHEN and CDR2 SYDVKM. Germline trimming cut 4 bases from V and 0 bases from J; bases unmatched to any gene: 6.

The rearrangement joins TRBV10-3 to TRBJ2-6, with TRBD1 identical over 7 bases. The germline CDR1 and CDR2 sequences are ENHRY and SYGVKD. The CDR3 consists of 15 residues. V shed 6 bases and J 3 bases; nucleotides not matched to a gene: 5. The CDR3 DNA is TGTGCCATCAGACACGACAGGGTTGGGGCCAACGTCCTGACTTTC. Translating it yields CAIRHDRVGANVLTF.

The chain joins TRBV5-6 to TRBJ2-7, with TRBD1 matching 10 bases. From germline, CDR1 is SGHDT and CDR2 YYEEEE. The CDR3 is made up of 15 amino acids. V shed 4 bases, J shed 4 bases, and the junction held 8 bases outside the gene matches. CDR3 DNA: TGTGCCAGCAGCGTGACAGGGGGCGGCAGGTACGAGCAGTACTTC. It specifies CASSVTGGGRYEQYF.